Below, 8 T cell receptor beta chains from the same sample are listed, as sequenced in a study of CD8+ T cells in alopecia areata. As the sequencing template, cDNA was produced by extracting RNA and reverse transcribing it. Generated by immunoSEQ multiplex PCR, the TCRdb table keeps only in-frame clones and is missing some. In the table there are around 110,000 clones, 84% of which are singletons. Treatment denoted: oral pan-JAK inhibitor, 5-10 mg twice daily. This specimen consisted of CD8+ T cells sorted from blood, obtained at week 24, from a patient treated with tofacitinib. The source of these receptors is a human donor with alopecia areata.

The chain employs TRBV11-2 and TRBJ1-5; D is undetermined. This CDR3 region has 15 residues. The ends were cut back, 2 bases at V and 1 base at J, with 9 bases in the middle. The germline gives CDR1 SGHAT, CDR2 FQNNGV. In DNA, the CDR3 is TGTGCCAGCAGCTTACGGGGAATGAGCAATCAGCCCCAGCATTTT. Translating it yields CASSLRGMSNQPQHF.

This chain connects TRBV5-6 to TRBJ2-3, with D hard to call. Germline loops: CDR1 SGHDT, CDR2 YYEEEE. The CDR3 is made up of 15 amino acids. Trimming pared 0 bases from V and 2 bases from J, leaving 10 bases between. The CDR3 spells CASSLEGSLTDTQYF. CDR3 in DNA: TGTGCCAGCAGCTTGGAAGGATCACTCACAGATACGCAGTATTTT.

This clone has only a few counts. The chain joins TRBV4-1 to TRBJ2-2; D is ambiguous. Trimming left V 0 bases short and J 6 bases short, with 11 bases between. Germline V gives CDR1 MGHRA, CDR2 YSYEKL. The CDR3 loop spans 15 amino acids. The CDR3 sequence is CASSQDSGSAGELFF. CDR3 nucleotide sequence: TGCGCCAGCAGCCAAGATTCTGGTTCCGCCGGGGAGCTGTTTTTT.

The CDR3 protein is CASSPLTGGYGYTF. The CDR3 bases are TGTGCCAGCAGCCCTCTTACAGGGGGCTATGGCTACACCTTC. This rearrangement joins TRBV5-5 to TRBJ1-2; TRBD1 matches at 8 bases. With 4 bases clipped from V and 4 bases from J, the junction kept 6 bases outside the gene matches. This CDR3 has 14 residues. CDR1 SGHKS and CDR2 YYEKEE come from the germline V gene (reference sequence).

The genes are TRBV4-1 and TRBJ2-7, with 9 positions matching TRBD2. The germline CDR1 and CDR2 sequences are MGHRA and YSYEKL. The CDR3 runs to 15 residues. V lost 3 bases, J lost 2 bases, and 5 bases stayed unmatched. CDR3 amino acids: CASSQESGRTYEQYF. The CDR3, as DNA: TGCGCCAGCAGCCAGGAGAGCGGGAGGACCTACGAGCAGTACTTC.

The chain combines TRBV4-1 with TRBJ1-1; D gene ambiguous. The CDR3 has 15 amino acids. The V end lost 4 bases, the J end lost 7 bases, and 19 bases lay between the germline ends. The germline V gene has CDR1 MGHRA and CDR2 YSYEKL. CDR3 in amino acids: CASSLRGTGNDEAFF. In nucleotides, the CDR3 is TGCGCCAGCAGCCTCCGGGGAACGGGAAACGATGAAGCTTTCTTT.

The chain combines TRBV6-5 with TRBJ2-1, with D perhaps TRBD1 or TRBD2 (5 bases each). There are 14 residues in the CDR3. Germline lookup yields CDR1 MNHEY and CDR2 SVGAGI. V gave up 5 bases and J gave up 4 bases, with 12 bases separating them. The DNA of the CDR3 is TGTGCCAGCAGTCCCTCGGGACCTTACAATGAGCAGTTCTTC. This translates into CASSPSGPYNEQFF.

A note on this clone: The same CDR3 is also encoded by other DNA sequences in this sample. This sequence joins TRBV27 and TRBJ2-3, with 7 bases matching TRBD1. The CDR3 spans 14 residues. Trimming took 3 bases from V and 1 from J; bases not matched to a gene: 1. Germline CDR1 is MNHEY and CDR2 is SMNVEV (reference sequence). The CDR3 coding sequence is TGTGCCAGCAGTTTCGACAGGGGCACAGATACGCAGTATTTT. This translates into CASSFDRGTDTQYF.